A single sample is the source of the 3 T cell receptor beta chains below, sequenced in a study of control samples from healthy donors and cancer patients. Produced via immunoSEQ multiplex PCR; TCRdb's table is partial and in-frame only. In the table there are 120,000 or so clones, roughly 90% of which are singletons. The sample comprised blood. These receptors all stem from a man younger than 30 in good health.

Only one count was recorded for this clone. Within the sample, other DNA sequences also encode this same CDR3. Here the CDR3 DNA reads TGTGCCACCAGTGATCCCACGGGACGCAATGAGCAGTTCTTC. Its protein is CATSDPTGRNEQFF. The chain employs TRBV24-1 and TRBJ2-1; either TRBD1 or TRBD2 may supply D (5 bases each). Trimming took 3 bases from V and 6 from J, leaving 11 bases between them. This CDR3 has 14 amino acids. The V gene's germline CDR1 is KGHDR and CDR2 SFDVKD.

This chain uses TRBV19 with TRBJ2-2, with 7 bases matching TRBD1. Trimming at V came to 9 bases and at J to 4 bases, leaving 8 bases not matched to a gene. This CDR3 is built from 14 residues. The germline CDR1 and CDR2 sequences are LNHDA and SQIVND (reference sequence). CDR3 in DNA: TGTGCCAGCACAGGGGCTTCGGTCACCGGGGAGCTGTTTTTT. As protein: CASTGASVTGELFF. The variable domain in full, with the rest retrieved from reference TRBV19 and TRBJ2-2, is DGGITQSPKYLFRKEGQNVTLSCEQNLNHDAMYWYRQDPGQGLRLIYYSQIVNDFQKGDIAEGYSVSREKKESFPLTVTSAQKNPTAFYLCASTGASVTGELFFGEGSRLTVL.

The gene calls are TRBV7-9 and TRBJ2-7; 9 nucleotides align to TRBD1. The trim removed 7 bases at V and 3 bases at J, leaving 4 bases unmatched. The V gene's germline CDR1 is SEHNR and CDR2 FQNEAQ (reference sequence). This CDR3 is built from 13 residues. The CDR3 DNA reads TGTGCCAGCACCGGGACAGGGAACTACGAGCAGTACTTC. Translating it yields CASTGTGNYEQYF. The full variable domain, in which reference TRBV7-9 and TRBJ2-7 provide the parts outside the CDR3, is DTGVSQNPRHKITKRGQNVTFRCDPISEHNRLYWYRQTLGQGPEFLTYFQNEAQLEKSRLLSDRFSAERPKGSFSTLEIQRTEQGDSAMYLCASTGTGNYEQYFGPGTRLTVT.